The 17 T cell receptor beta chains below were found in one sample sequenced in a study of identical twins. Each CDR3 protein gets one entry after TCRdb re-called the 5' RACE reads with MiXCR. The repertoire has fewer than 500,000 distinct CDR3 sequences, around an eighth of them found once; the top ten carry about 0.94%. The sample was also linked to a second study, of yellow fever vaccine responses in identical twins.

Material: CD4+ T cells sorted from blood. The source is a woman aged 18-35 years in good health.

This clonotype was observed a few times. The chain uses TRBV5-1 and TRBJ1-2; TRBD1 matches 7 bases. The CDR3 contains 14 residues. The V and J ends lost 5 bases and 8 bases, in that order; junction bases with no gene match: 12. Germline loops: CDR1 SGHRS, CDR2 YFSETQ. In nucleotides, the CDR3 is TGCGCCAGCAGTTACGAAGGGACAGCGAAAGGCTACACCTTC. It translates to CASSYEGTAKGYTF.

This clonotype has a handful of counts. The chain links TRBV9 to TRBJ2-7; D remains unclear. V dropped 0 bases and J dropped 2 bases, with 9 bases sitting between them. Per the germline V gene, CDR1 is SGDLS and CDR2 is YYNGEE. There are 14 residues in the CDR3. The CDR3 region has the DNA TGTGCCAGCAGCGTAGCCTCAGGACCCTACGAGCAGTACTTC. It codes for CASSVASGPYEQYF.

The rearrangement joins TRBV14 to TRBJ2-4; 9 bases fit TRBD2. Trimming cost V 4 bases and J 9 bases; bases outside gene matches: 1. The CDR3 contains 12 residues. Germline V CDR1 and CDR2: SGHDN, FVKESK. The CDR3 is CASSPSGIIQYF. CDR3 in DNA: TGTGCCAGCAGCCCTAGCGGGATCATTCAGTACTTC.

The chain has TRBV9 and TRBJ1-6; TRBD1 aligns across 7 bases. Trimming took 0 bases from V and 7 from J; bases not matched to a gene: 7. CDR1 SGDLS and CDR2 YYNGEE come from the germline V gene. This CDR3 region has 16 residues. The chain's CDR3 is CASSVATGEMNSPLHF. In nucleotides, the CDR3 is TGTGCCAGCAGCGTAGCTACAGGGGAGATGAATTCACCCCTCCACTTT.

V usage is TRBV12-5 and J usage is TRBJ2-1; 8 nucleotides align to TRBD2. V gave up 2 bases and J gave up 1 base; unmatched junction bases: 1. Germline-derived CDR1 and CDR2 are LGHNT and FRNRAP. The CDR3 consists of 15 residues. The CDR3 DNA follows: TGTGCTAGTGGTTTGTCGGGGGGGTCCTACAATGAGCAGTTCTTC. Translated: CASGLSGGSYNEQFF.

The V and J genes are TRBV7-2 and TRBJ2-1; D might be TRBD1 or TRBD2, each matching 5 bases. V shed 7 bases and J shed 3 bases, with 19 bases lying between them. This CDR3 spans 16 amino acids. Germline CDR1 SGHTA, CDR2 FQGNSA. The CDR3 nucleotides are TGTGCCAGCACCCCCGCAGAGGGGCGGATCTACAATGAGCAGTTCTTC. This gives the protein CASTPAEGRIYNEQFF.

The chain combines TRBV15 with TRBJ2-3; no clear D gene. The CDR3 loop spans 15 amino acids. The V end lost 4 bases, the J end lost 0 bases, and 11 bases lay between the germline ends. CDR1 LNHNV and CDR2 YYDKDF come from the germline V gene (reference sequence). The CDR3, as DNA: TGTGCCACCAGCATTTATGCCAGTAGCACAGATACGCAGTATTTT. Translation gives CATSIYASSTDTQYF.

The table lists this clonotype with a few counts. This chain connects TRBV24-1 to TRBJ1-2, with 7 bases lining up with TRBD1. This CDR3 has 14 residues. V trimming: 4 bases; J trimming: 4 bases; junction bases outside the gene matches: 5. Per the germline V gene, CDR1 is KGHDR and CDR2 is SFDVKD. The CDR3 DNA reads as TGTGCCACCAGTGACAAGGGACAGATCTATGGCTACACCTTC. Translated, it gives CATSDKGQIYGYTF.

This clonotype occurred a few times. The CDR3 bases are TGTGCCAGCAGAGCGCTTATAGGCCAGCCCCAGCATTTT. Translating it yields CASRALIGQPQHF. The gene calls are TRBV5-8 and TRBJ1-5; no clear D. CDR1 is SGHTS, CDR2 YDEGEE, per germline. V was shortened by 5 bases and J by 7 bases, with 13 bases between the two germline ends. This CDR3 spans 13 amino acids.

Only a few counts were recorded for this clonotype. V usage is TRBV3-1 and J usage is TRBJ2-5; a possible D gene is TRBD2 (5 bases). The length of the CDR3 is 14 residues. V was trimmed by 4 bases and J by 0 bases, leaving 9 bases between them. Germline CDR1 and CDR2: LGHDT and YNNKEL (reference sequence). The CDR3 sequence: CASSLRTDQETQYF. As DNA, the CDR3 is TGTGCCAGCAGCCTCAGGACTGACCAAGAGACCCAGTACTTC.

This clonotype was observed a handful of times. The CDR3 DNA sequence: TGTGCCACCAAGCGACACATTCAGTACTTC. Protein: CATKRHIQYF. The chain combines TRBV28 with TRBJ2-4, with D hard to call. CDR1 and CDR2 from the germline V gene are MDHEN and SYDVKM. Trimming left V 10 bases short and J 8 bases short, with 9 bases between. There are 10 residues in the CDR3. The variable domain in full, completed from reference TRBV28 and TRBJ2-4, reads DVKVTQSSRYLVKRTGEKVFLECVQDMDHENMFWYRQDPGLGLRLIYFSYDVKMKEKGDIPEGYSVSREKKERFSLILESASTNQTSMYLCATKRHIQYFGAGTRLSVL.

This clonotype has a handful of counts. The chain uses TRBV5-1 and TRBJ2-1, with 10 bases aligning to TRBD1. In germline, CDR1 is SGHRS, CDR2 YFSETQ. V shed 4 bases, J shed 4 bases, and the junction held 8 bases outside the gene matches. The length of the CDR3 is 16 residues. The CDR3 DNA sequence: TGCGCCAGCAGCGACCGGGACAGGGGCTTTTACAATGAGCAGTTCTTC. Its protein product is CASSDRDRGFYNEQFF.

This clonotype came up many times. V usage is TRBV12-5 and J usage is TRBJ1-5; a possible D gene is TRBD1 (6 bases). With 3 bases removed from V and 4 bases from J, the gap between germline ends came to 10 bases. CDR1 and CDR2 (germline): LGHNT, FRNRAP. This CDR3 is built from 14 residues. CDR3 sequence reads: CASGLGGYNQPQHF. In DNA, the CDR3 is TGTGCTAGTGGTTTAGGGGGATATAATCAGCCCCAGCATTTT.

The gene calls are TRBV4-3 and TRBJ2-1, with D maybe TRBD1 (6 bases). Germline CDR1 LGHNA, CDR2 YSLEER. V shed 2 bases and J shed 9 bases, with 14 bases lying between them. This CDR3 has 14 amino acids. CDR3 DNA sequence: TGCGCCAGCAGCCAACCCCGGGACAACGGTGAGCAGTTCTTC. This sequence encodes CASSQPRDNGEQFF.

This clonotype was observed a few times. The chain links TRBV15 to TRBJ2-3; D is ambiguous. CDR1 is LNHNV, CDR2 YYDKDF, per germline (reference sequence). Trimming shortened V by 1 base and J by 3 bases, and 8 bases separated the two germline ends. CDR3 size: 14 residues. The CDR3 DNA follows: TGTGCCACCAGCAGAGGCGGTTTGACAGATACGCAGTATTTT. Its translation is CATSRGGLTDTQYF.

This clonotype was observed at least ten times. In nucleotides, the CDR3 is TGTGCCAGCAGCTTAAACGGCGGTAATGAGCAGTTCTTC. It encodes CASSLNGGNEQFF. The rearrangement uses TRBV7-3 and TRBJ2-1; the D is unclear. Germline CDR1 and CDR2: SGHTA and FQGTGA. V gave up 1 base and J gave up 7 bases, with 8 bases separating them. The CDR3 is 13 amino acids.

This clonotype was recorded many times. The genes are TRBV7-9 and TRBJ2-5, with D maybe TRBD1 (5 bases). There are 12 residues in the CDR3. V dropped 6 bases and J dropped 5 bases, with 10 bases sitting between them. Germline CDR1 and CDR2: SEHNR and FQNEAQ (reference sequence). The CDR3 bases are TGTGCCAGCAGATCAGGGTCGGAGACCCAGTACTTC. Translated: CASRSGSETQYF.